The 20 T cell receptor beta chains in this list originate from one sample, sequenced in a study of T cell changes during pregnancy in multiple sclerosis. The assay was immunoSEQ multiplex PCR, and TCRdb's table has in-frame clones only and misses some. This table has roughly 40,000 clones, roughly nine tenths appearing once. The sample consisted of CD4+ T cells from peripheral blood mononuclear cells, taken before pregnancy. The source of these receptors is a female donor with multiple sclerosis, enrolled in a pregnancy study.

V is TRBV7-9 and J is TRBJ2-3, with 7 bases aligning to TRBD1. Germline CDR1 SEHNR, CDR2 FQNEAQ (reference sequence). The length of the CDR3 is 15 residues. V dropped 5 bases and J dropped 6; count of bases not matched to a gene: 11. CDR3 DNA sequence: TGTGCCAGCAGCATAACAGGGGCGGTGGGGGATACGCAGTATTTT. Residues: CASSITGAVGDTQYF.

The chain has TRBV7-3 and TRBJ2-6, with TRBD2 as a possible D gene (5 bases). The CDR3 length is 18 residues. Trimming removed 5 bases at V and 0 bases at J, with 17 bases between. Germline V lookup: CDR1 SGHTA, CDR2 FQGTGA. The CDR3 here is CASSPNGVFFSGANVLTF. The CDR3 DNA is TGTGCCAGCAGCCCGAACGGGGTTTTCTTCTCTGGGGCCAACGTCCTGACTTTC. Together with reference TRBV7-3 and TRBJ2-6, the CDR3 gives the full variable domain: GAGVSQTPSNKVTEKGKYVELRCDPISGHTALYWYRQSLGQGPEFLIYFQGTGAADDSGLPNDRFFAVRPEGSVSTLKIQRTERGDSAVYLCASSPNGVFFSGANVLTFGAGSRLTVL.

The CDR3 region has the DNA TGTGCCAGCTCCGAACGGGGACAGATGAACACTGAAGCTTTCTTT. Translated: CASSERGQMNTEAFF. The genes are TRBV7-9 and TRBJ1-1, with 7 bases fitting TRBD1. V lost 8 bases to trimming and J lost 0 bases; unmatched junction nucleotides: 9. The CDR3 totals 15 residues. In germline, CDR1 is SEHNR, CDR2 FQNEAQ (reference sequence).

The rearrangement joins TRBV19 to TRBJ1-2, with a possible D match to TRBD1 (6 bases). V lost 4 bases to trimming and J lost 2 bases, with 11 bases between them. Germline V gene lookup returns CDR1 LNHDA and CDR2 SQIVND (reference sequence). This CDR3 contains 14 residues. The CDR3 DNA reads TGTGCCAGTAGTAAACAGGGAGCCAACTATGGCTACACCTTC. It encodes CASSKQGANYGYTF.

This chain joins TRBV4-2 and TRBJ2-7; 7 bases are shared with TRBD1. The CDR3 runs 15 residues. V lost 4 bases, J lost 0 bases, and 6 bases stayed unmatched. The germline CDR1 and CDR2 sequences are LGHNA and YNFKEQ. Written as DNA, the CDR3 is TGTGCCAGCAGCCCGACAGGGTTGGTCTCCTACGAGCAGTACTTC. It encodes CASSPTGLVSYEQYF.

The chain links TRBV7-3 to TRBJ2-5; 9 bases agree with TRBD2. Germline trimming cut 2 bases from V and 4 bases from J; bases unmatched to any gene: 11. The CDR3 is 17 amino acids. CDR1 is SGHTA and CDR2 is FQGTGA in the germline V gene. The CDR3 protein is CASSLQRLAVGPETQYF. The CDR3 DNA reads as TGTGCCAGCAGCTTACAGCGACTAGCGGTGGGCCCAGAGACCCAGTACTTC.

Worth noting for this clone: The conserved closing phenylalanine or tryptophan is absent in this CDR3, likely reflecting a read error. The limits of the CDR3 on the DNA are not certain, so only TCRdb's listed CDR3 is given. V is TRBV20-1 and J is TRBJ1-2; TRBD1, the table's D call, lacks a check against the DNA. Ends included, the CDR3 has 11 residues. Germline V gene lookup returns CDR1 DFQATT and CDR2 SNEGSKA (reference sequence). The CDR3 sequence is CSASPGQGSKI.

The CDR3 DNA sequence: TGTGCCAGCAGCTTAGGAGACAGGGCTGAAGCTTTCTTT. It specifies CASSLGDRAEAFF. The chain employs TRBV7-8 and TRBJ1-1, with 7 bases identical to TRBD1. Looked up from germline, CDR1 is SGHVS and CDR2 is FQNEAQ. This CDR3 is 13 amino acids long. The junction had 2 bases not matched to a gene; V was cut back by 1 base and J by 6 bases.

The CDR3 here is CASSTLTGSHEKLFF. The CDR3 DNA reads as TGTGCCAGTAGTACCCTGACAGGGTCTCATGAAAAACTGTTTTTT. The chain uses TRBV19 and TRBJ1-4, with 7 bases aligning to TRBD1. This CDR3 has 15 amino acids. V shed 4 bases, J shed 6 bases, and the junction held 8 bases outside the gene matches. Germline CDR1 LNHDA, CDR2 SQIVND (reference sequence).

CDR3 sequence reads: CASSDLGPNTEAFF. As DNA, the CDR3 is TGTGCCAGCAGTGACTTGGGGCCCAACACTGAAGCTTTCTTT. This chain uses TRBV25-1 with TRBJ1-1; weak D call: TRBD1 (5 bases). Trimming took off 3 bases at V and 2 bases at J, with 10 bases between the two ends. The CDR3 runs 14 residues. CDR1 is MGHDK and CDR2 is SYGVNS in the germline V gene.

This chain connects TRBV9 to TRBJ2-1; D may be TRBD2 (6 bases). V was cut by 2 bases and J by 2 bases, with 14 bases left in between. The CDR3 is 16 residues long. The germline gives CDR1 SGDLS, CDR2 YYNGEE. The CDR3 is CASSVRDSGAYNEQFF. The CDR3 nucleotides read TGTGCCAGCAGCGTCCGTGATAGCGGAGCCTACAATGAGCAGTTCTTC.

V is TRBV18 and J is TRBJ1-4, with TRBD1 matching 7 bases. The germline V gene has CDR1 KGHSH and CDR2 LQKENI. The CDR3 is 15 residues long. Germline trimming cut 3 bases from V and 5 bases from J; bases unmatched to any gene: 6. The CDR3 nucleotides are TGTGCCAGCTCACCGCAGACAGGGAGAAATGAAAAACTGTTTTTT. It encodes CASSPQTGRNEKLFF.

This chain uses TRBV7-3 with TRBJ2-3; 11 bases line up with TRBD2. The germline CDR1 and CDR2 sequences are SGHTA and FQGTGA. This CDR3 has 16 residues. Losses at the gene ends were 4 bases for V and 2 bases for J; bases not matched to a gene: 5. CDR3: CASSSTSGVTTDTQYF. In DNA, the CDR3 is TGTGCCAGCAGCTCGACTAGCGGGGTAACCACAGATACGCAGTATTTT.

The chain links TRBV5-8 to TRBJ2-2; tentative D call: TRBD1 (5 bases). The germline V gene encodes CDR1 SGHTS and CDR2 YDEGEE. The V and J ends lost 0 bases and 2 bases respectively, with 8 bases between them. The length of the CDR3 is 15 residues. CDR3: CASSLDQGNTGELFF. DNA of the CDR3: TGTGCCAGCAGCTTGGACCAGGGAAACACCGGGGAGCTGTTTTTT.

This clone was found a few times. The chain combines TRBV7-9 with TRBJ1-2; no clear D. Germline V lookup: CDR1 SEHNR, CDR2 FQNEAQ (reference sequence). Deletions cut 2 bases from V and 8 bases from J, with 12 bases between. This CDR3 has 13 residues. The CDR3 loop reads CASSLSGSVGYTF. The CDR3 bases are TGTGCCAGCAGCTTATCGGGGAGCGTCGGCTACACCTTC.

CDR3 protein: CASSSGGGHTEAFF. The DNA of the CDR3 is TGTGCCAGCAGCTCCGGGGGGGGTCACACTGAAGCTTTCTTT. The V call is TRBV5-4, the J call TRBJ1-1; TRBD1 might be the D (5 bases). From germline, CDR1 is SGHNT and CDR2 YYREEE (reference sequence). V was pared by 3 bases and J by 3 bases, with 12 bases between. The CDR3 contains 14 residues.

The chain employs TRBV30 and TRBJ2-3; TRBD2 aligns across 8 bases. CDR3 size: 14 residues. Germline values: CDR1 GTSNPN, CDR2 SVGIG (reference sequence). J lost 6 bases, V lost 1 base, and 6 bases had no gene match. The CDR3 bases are TGTGCCTGGAGTGGAACGGGGGGGCGTGATACGCAGTATTTT. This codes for CAWSGTGGRDTQYF.

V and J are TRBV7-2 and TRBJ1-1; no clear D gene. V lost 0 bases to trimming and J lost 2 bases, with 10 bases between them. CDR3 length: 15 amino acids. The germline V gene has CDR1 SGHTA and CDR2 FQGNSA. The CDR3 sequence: CASSLARGRNTEAFF. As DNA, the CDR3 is TGTGCCAGCAGCTTAGCTCGGGGAAGAAACACTGAAGCTTTCTTT.

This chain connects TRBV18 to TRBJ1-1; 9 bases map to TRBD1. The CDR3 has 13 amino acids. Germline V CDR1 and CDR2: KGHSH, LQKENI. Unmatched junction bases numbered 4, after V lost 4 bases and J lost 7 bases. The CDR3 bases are TGTGCCAGCTCACGCGGACAGGGGAGTGAAGCTTTCTTT. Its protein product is CASSRGQGSEAFF.

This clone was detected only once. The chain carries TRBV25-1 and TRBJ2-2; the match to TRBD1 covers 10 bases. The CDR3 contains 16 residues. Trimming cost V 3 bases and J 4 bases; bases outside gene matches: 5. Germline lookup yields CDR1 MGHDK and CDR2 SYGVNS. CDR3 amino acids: CASSDPGQGSTGELFF. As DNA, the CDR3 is TGTGCCAGCAGTGATCCGGGACAGGGGAGCACCGGGGAGCTGTTTTTT.